Below are 20 T cell receptor beta chains sequenced from a single sample in a study of T cells in Graves' hyperthyroidism and ophthalmopathy. There were TCR beta CDR3 regions amplified from RNA transcripts. When the TCR CDR3 underwent first-round RT-PCR, the HTBI primer set was used. TCRdb reprocessed the multiplex PCR reads with MiXCR, giving one entry per CDR3 protein. Among 300,000 to 350,000 distinct CDR3 sequences listed, roughly 18% were seen once. Specimen: blood. The receptors here all came from a woman aged 35 to 49 with Graves' ophthalmopathy.

This clonotype was detected many times. This chain joins TRBV15 and TRBJ2-2, with TRBD1 as a possible D gene (5 bases). This CDR3 comprises 14 residues. The germline gives CDR1 LNHNV, CDR2 YYDKDF (reference sequence). V was cut by 0 bases and J by 7 bases, with 9 bases left in between. CDR3 loop: CATSRDVRDGELFF. CDR3 in DNA: TGTGCCACCAGCAGAGATGTCAGGGACGGGGAGCTGTTTTTT.

This chain links TRBV30 with TRBJ1-1, with D hard to call. Per the germline V gene, CDR1 is GTSNPN and CDR2 is SVGIG (reference sequence). This CDR3 is 14 amino acids long. Trimming stripped 5 bases from V and 0 bases from J, with 13 bases between. The CDR3 region is CAWLPATMNTEAFF. The CDR3 nucleotides are TGTGCCTGGCTCCCAGCGACCATGAACACTGAAGCTTTCTTT. Full variable domain (remainder filled in from reference TRBV30 and TRBJ1-1): SQTIHQWPATLVQPVGSPLSLECTVEGTSNPNLYWYRQAAGRGLQLLFYSVGIGQISSEVPQNLSASRPQDRQFILSSKKLLLSDSGFYLCAWLPATMNTEAFFGQGTRLTVV.

This clonotype was recorded at least ten times. The J gene is TRBJ2-7, the V gene TRBV7-3; D unclear. Trimming cost V 2 bases and J 3 bases, with 8 bases left between them. Looked up from germline, CDR1 is SGHTA and CDR2 is FQGTGA. This CDR3 is 13 amino acids long. This CDR3 reads CASSLSPLYEQYF. The CDR3 nucleotides are TGTGCCAGCAGCTTATCCCCCCTCTACGAGCAGTACTTC.

This clonotype has a count of ten or more. The V gene is TRBV27, the J gene TRBJ1-3; 9 positions match TRBD1. The J segment lost 1 base and the V segment lost 4 bases, leaving 11 bases of the junction unmatched. Germline CDR1 reads MNHEY; CDR2 reads SMNVEV (reference sequence). The CDR3 has 18 amino acids. CDR3 in amino acids: CASSSRIPGQGSGNTIYF. DNA for the CDR3: TGTGCCAGCAGTTCCCGTATACCGGGACAGGGATCTGGAAACACCATATATTTT.

This clonotype was seen many times. This chain connects TRBV6-1 to TRBJ2-1; D may be TRBD1 (5 bases). CDR1 MNHNS and CDR2 SASEGT come from the germline V gene. CDR3 size: 12 residues. V dropped 4 bases and J dropped 9 bases, with 10 bases sitting between them. In nucleotides, the CDR3 is TGTGCCAGCAGTGTACAGGTTCGTGAGCAGTTCTTC. Amino acids: CASSVQVREQFF.

This clonotype was seen at least ten times. CDR3 loop: CAWSAHGVAKNIQYF. The CDR3 DNA is TGTGCCTGGAGTGCTCACGGTGTAGCCAAAAACATTCAGTACTTC. The genes are TRBV30 and TRBJ2-4; D call uncertain. The CDR3 is 15 amino acids. Looked up from germline, CDR1 is GTSNPN and CDR2 is SVGIG (reference sequence). V lost 1 base and J lost 0, with 10 bases in between.

This clonotype has ten or more counts. The rearrangement links TRBV28 to TRBJ1-1; 9 positions match TRBD1. The CDR3 extends over 15 amino acids. The germline V gene encodes CDR1 MDHEN and CDR2 SYDVKM. V trimming: 3 bases; J trimming: 1 base; junction bases outside the gene matches: 3. DNA of the CDR3: TGTGCCAGCAGTTTCTCGGGACAGGGGAACACTGAAGCTTTCTTT. Translation: CASSFSGQGNTEAFF. The full variable domain, its missing parts supplied by reference TRBV28 and TRBJ1-1, is DVKVTQSSRYLVKRTGEKVFLECVQDMDHENMFWYRQDPGLGLRLIYFSYDVKMKEKGDIPEGYSVSREKKERFSLILESASTNQTSMYLCASSFSGQGNTEAFFGQGTRLTVV.

This clonotype occurred many times. The rearrangement uses TRBV5-1 and TRBJ1-3; 7 bases match TRBD1. Unmatched junction bases numbered 7, after V lost 1 base and J lost 3 bases. This CDR3 spans 16 amino acids. Germline values: CDR1 SGHRS, CDR2 YFSETQ. As DNA, the CDR3 is TGCGCCAGCAGCTTGCGGCCAGGGGGGAGTGGAAACACCATATATTTT. Translating it yields CASSLRPGGSGNTIYF.

This clonotype appeared many times. The V and J genes are TRBV28 and TRBJ1-1; D call uncertain. Trimming took off 6 bases at V and 11 bases at J, with 13 bases between the two ends. The CDR3 consists of 11 residues. Germline-derived CDR1 and CDR2 are MDHEN and SYDVKM. CDR3 nucleotides: TGTGCCAGCAGCGCGGGCTCCGGGGCTTTCTTT. This encodes CASSAGSGAFF.

This clonotype was observed many times. This chain uses TRBV11-2 with TRBJ1-4; 9 nucleotides agree with TRBD1. With 5 bases clipped from V and 6 bases from J, the junction kept 7 bases outside the gene matches. The CDR3 loop spans 15 amino acids. From germline, CDR1 is SGHAT and CDR2 FQNNGV. The CDR3 region is CASSKPGQGYEKLFF. The CDR3 DNA sequence: TGTGCCAGCAGCAAACCGGGACAGGGTTATGAAAAACTGTTTTTT.

The V gene is TRBV29-1, the J gene TRBJ1-5; D is uncertain. The germline V gene encodes CDR1 SQVTM and CDR2 ANQGSEA. Trimming stripped 4 bases from V and 3 bases from J, with 10 bases between. The CDR3 is made up of 13 amino acids. The CDR3 coding sequence is TGCAGCGTTGGCGCGGGTAACAATCAGCCCCAGCATTTT. This translates into CSVGAGNNQPQHF.

This clonotype appeared many times. This rearrangement joins TRBV4-2 to TRBJ2-7; 8 bases are a match to TRBD1. CDR1 LGHNA and CDR2 YNFKEQ come from the germline V gene. The CDR3 length is 16 residues. J gave up 6 bases and V 0 bases, and 10 bases lay outside the gene matches. CDR3 region: CASSQDSQGARSEQYF. The CDR3 DNA follows: TGTGCCAGCAGCCAAGATTCGCAGGGGGCGCGAAGCGAGCAGTACTTC.

The chain employs TRBV20-1 and TRBJ1-1, with 8 positions matching TRBD1. Trimming took 5 bases from V and 10 from J; bases not matched to a gene: 6. Per germline, CDR1 DFQATT and CDR2 SNEGSKA (reference sequence). The CDR3 consists of 11 residues. Here the CDR3 DNA reads TGCAGTGCTCGCGGACAGGGTCGAGCTTTCTTT. This encodes CSARGQGRAFF.

This clonotype was observed once. Written as DNA, the CDR3 is TGTGCCAGCAGCTTAGAAGTTTCGTTCACGCACGGGCTATACGAGCAGTACTTC. The encoded protein is CASSLEVSFTHGLYEQYF. This rearrangement joins TRBV7-8 to TRBJ2-7; D uncertain. Trimming pared 1 base from V and 4 bases from J, leaving 23 bases between. CDR3 length: 18 residues. Germline V gene sequence: CDR1 SGHVS, CDR2 FQNEAQ.

This clonotype was seen repeatedly, ten times or more. The chain employs TRBV6-2 or TRBV6-3 and TRBJ2-7, with 8 positions matching TRBD2. V lost 4 bases, J lost 3 bases, and 5 bases stayed unmatched. CDR3 length: 14 residues. Germline V gene data show CDR1 as MNHEY and CDR2 as SVGEGT. Here the CDR3 DNA reads TGTGCCAGCAGTTTCGCCGGGACTAGCTACGAGCAGTACTTC. Amino acid sequence: CASSFAGTSYEQYF.

The chain uses TRBV6-1 and TRBJ1-2, with TRBD1 matching 7 bases. Germline-derived CDR1 and CDR2 are MNHNS and SASEGT. This CDR3 is built from 14 residues. The ends lost 3 bases at V and 6 bases at J; junction bases unmatched: 7. The CDR3 nucleotides are TGTGCCAGCAGTGAGCAGCCCGGGACAGATGGCTACACCTTC. Translation gives CASSEQPGTDGYTF.

Ten or more counts support this clonotype. The genes are TRBV12-5 and TRBJ1-1; no firm D call. Germline V lookup: CDR1 LGHNT, CDR2 FRNRAP. The CDR3 is made up of 12 amino acids. Trimming took off 0 bases at V and 5 bases at J, with 4 bases between the two ends. CDR3 region: CASGLVSTEAFF. In nucleotides, the CDR3 is TGTGCTAGTGGTTTGGTCTCGACTGAAGCTTTCTTT.

The CDR3 spells CSARDLGHSYEQYF. Written as DNA, the CDR3 is TGCAGTGCTAGAGATTTGGGACACTCCTACGAGCAGTACTTC. The rearrangement links TRBV20-1 to TRBJ2-7, with D possibly being TRBD1 (6 bases). Between the trimmed V and J ends, which lost 0 bases and 0 bases, there was a span of 9 bases. This CDR3 has 14 amino acids. Germline V gene sequence: CDR1 DFQATT, CDR2 SNEGSKA (reference sequence).

This clonotype was counted ten times or more. The J gene is TRBJ1-1, the V gene TRBV12-3 or TRBV12-4, with 9 bases identical to TRBD1. J lost 10 bases, V lost 6 bases, and 9 bases had no gene match. The CDR3 contains 13 residues. CDR3 amino acids: CASRPGQGSGAFF. The CDR3 region has the DNA TGTGCCAGCAGGCCGGGACAGGGAAGTGGAGCTTTCTTT.

V is TRBV5-1 and J is TRBJ1-1; D not resolved. Trimming stripped 1 base from V and 3 bases from J, with 10 bases between. This CDR3 is built from 14 residues. Germline V CDR1 and CDR2: SGHRS, YFSETQ. This CDR3 reads CASSLRGEDTEAFF. The CDR3 region has the DNA TGCGCCAGCAGCTTGAGAGGAGAGGACACTGAAGCTTTCTTT.